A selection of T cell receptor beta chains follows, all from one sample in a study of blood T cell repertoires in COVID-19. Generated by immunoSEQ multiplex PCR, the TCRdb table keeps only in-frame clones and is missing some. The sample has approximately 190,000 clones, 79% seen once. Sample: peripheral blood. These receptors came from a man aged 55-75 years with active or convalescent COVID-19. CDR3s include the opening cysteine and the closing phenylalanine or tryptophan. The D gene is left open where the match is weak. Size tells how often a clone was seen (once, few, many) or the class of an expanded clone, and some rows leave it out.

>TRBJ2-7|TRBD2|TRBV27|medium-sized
CASSFTSAGEQYF
TGTGCCAGCAGTTTCACTAGCGCGGGAGAGCAGTACTTC
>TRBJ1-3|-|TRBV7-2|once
CASSRERSYSGNTIYF
TGTGCCAGCAGCCGGGAGAGGTCTTACTCTGGAAACACCATATATTTT
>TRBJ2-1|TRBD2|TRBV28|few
CASSGTSGRLSSYNEQFF
TGTGCCAGCAGTGGGACTAGCGGGAGGCTCAGCTCCTACAATGAGCAGTTCTTC
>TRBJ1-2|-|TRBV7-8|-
CASSLADSVSGYTF
TGTGCCAGCAGCTTAGCAGACAGCGTGTCGGGCTACACCTTC
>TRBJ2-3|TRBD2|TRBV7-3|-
CASSPLPTGTGGTQYF
TGTGCCAGCAGCCCCCTCCCAACGGGGACGGGGGGTACGCAGTATTTT
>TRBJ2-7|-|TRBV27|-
CASSLQATDSYEQYF
TGTGCCAGCAGTTTACAGGCTACTGACTCCTACGAGCAGTACTTC
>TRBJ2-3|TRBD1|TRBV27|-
CASSILTGGGTDTQYF
TGTGCCAGCAGTATACTGACAGGGGGCGGCACAGATACGCAGTATTTT
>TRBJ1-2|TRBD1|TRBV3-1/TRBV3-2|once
CASSQRGRDYGYTF
TGTGCCAGCAGCCAAAGGGGGCGAGACTATGGCTACACCTTC
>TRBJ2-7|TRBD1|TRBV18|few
CASSQAPGGIPYEQYF
TGTGCCAGCTCACAAGCCCCAGGGGGCATCCCCTACGAGCAGTACTTC
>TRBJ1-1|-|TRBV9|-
CASSPTGRGNTEAFF
TGTGCCAGCAGCCCTACAGGGAGGGGGAACACTGAAGCTTTCTTT
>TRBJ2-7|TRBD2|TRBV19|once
CASSPGPLAGGTPPYEQYF
TGTGCCAGTAGTCCTGGGCCCTTAGCGGGAGGAACTCCTCCCTACGAGCAGTACTTC
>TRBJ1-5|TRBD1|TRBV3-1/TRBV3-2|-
CASSPSQGAYQPQHF
TGTGCCAGCAGCCCTTCACAGGGGGCCTATCAGCCCCAGCATTTT
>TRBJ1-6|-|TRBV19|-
CASRSSGGSNSPLHF
TGTGCCAGTAGGTCGTCGGGGGGATCAAACTCACCCCTCCACTTT
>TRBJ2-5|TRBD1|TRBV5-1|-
CASSLGQGWGGETQYF
TGCGCCAGCAGCTTGGGACAGGGTTGGGGTGGAGAGACCCAGTACTTC
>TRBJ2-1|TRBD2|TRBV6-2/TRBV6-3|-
CASSFRRTSGDPYEQFF
TGTGCCAGCAGTTTTCGTCGGACTAGCGGGGACCCCTATGAGCAGTTCTTC
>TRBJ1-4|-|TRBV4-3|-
CASSQGQGSAIEKLFF
TGCGCCAGCAGCCAGGGCCAGGGGTCCGCGATTGAAAAACTGTTTTTT
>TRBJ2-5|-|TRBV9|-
CASSVEASQETQYF
TGTGCCAGCAGCGTAGAAGCGTCCCAAGAGACCCAGTACTTC
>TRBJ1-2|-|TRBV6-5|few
CASSTTRGSNYGYTF
TGTGCCAGCAGTACTACAAGGGGCTCAAACTATGGCTACACCTTC
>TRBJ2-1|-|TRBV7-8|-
CASSLAGGTISYNEQFF
TGTGCCAGCAGCTTAGCAGGGGGGACTATCTCCTACAATGAGCAGTTCTTC
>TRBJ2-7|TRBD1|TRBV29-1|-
CSVEEGTGSHEQYF
TGCAGCGTTGAAGAGGGGACAGGGTCCCACGAGCAGTACTTC
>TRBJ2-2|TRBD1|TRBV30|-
CAWSMGTGHNTGELFF
TGTGCCTGGAGTATGGGGACAGGCCACAACACCGGGGAGCTGTTTTTT
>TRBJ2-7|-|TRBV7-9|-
CASRQGTSYEQYF
TGTGCCAGCAGACAGGGAACCTCCTACGAGCAGTACTTC
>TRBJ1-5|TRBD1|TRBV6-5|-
CASSRGQGNQPQHF
TGTGCCAGCTCGAGGGGGCAGGGGAATCAGCCCCAGCATTTT
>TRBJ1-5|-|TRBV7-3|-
CASSLTADQPQHF
TGTGCCAGCAGCTTAACGGCAGATCAGCCCCAGCATTTT
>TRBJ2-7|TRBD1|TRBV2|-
CASSGDRGIEQYF
TGTGCCAGCAGTGGGGACAGGGGTATCGAGCAGTACTTC
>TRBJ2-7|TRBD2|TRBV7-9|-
CASSPRGLAGSTYEQYF
TGTGCCAGCAGCCCCAGGGGACTAGCGGGTTCAACCTACGAGCAGTACTTC
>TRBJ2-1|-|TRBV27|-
CASSLSRGNEQFF
TGTGCCAGCAGTTTATCTAGGGGCAATGAGCAGTTCTTC
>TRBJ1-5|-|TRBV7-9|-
CASSKINQPQHF
TGTGCCAGCAGCAAAATAAATCAGCCCCAGCATTTT
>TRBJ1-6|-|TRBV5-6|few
CASSLNRGNSPLHF
TGTGCCAGCAGCTTGAATAGGGGTAATTCACCCCTCCACTTT
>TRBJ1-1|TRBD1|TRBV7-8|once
CASSLGQGVTEAFF
TGTGCCAGCAGCTTAGGACAGGGGGTCACTGAAGCTTTCTTT
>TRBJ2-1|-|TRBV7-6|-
CASSLYSATVDNEQFF
TGTGCCAGCAGCTTATACTCAGCGACGGTAGACAATGAGCAGTTCTTC
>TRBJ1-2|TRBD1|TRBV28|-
CASSRDRESGYTF
TGTGCCAGCAGTCGGGACAGGGAGAGTGGCTACACCTTC
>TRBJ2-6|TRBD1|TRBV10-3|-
CAISRTGSGANVLTF
TGTGCCATCAGCAGGACAGGGTCCGGGGCCAACGTCCTGACTTTC
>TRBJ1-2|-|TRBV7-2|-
CASSLNEAGGYTF
TGTGCCAGCAGCTTAAACGAGGCGGGGGGCTACACCTTC
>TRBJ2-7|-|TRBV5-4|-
CASSLARSYEQYF
TGTGCCAGCAGCTTGGCCAGGTCCTACGAGCAGTACTTC
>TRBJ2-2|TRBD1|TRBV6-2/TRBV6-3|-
CASSSQGAGELFF
TGTGCCAGCAGTTCCCAGGGGGCCGGGGAGCTGTTTTTT
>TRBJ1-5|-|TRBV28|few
CASSLRNQPQHF
TGTGCCAGCAGCCTCAGAAATCAGCCCCAGCATTTT
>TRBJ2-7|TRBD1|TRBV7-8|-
CASSLGRGLLHYEQYF
TGTGCCAGCAGCTTAGGCAGGGGGCTCCTCCACTACGAGCAGTACTTC
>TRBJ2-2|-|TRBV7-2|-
CASSLARNTGELFF
TGTGCCAGCAGCTTAGCCAGGAACACCGGGGAGCTGTTTTTT
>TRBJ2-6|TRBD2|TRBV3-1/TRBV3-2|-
CASSHLAGSGANVLTF
TGTGCCAGCAGCCACCTAGCGGGAAGTGGGGCCAACGTCCTGACTTTC
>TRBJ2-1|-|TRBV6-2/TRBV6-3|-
CASSIFNEQFF
TGTGCCAGCAGTATATTCAATGAGCAGTTCTTC
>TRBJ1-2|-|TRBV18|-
CASSPRGGFGYTF
TGTGCCAGCTCACCAAGGGGGGGCTTTGGCTACACCTTC
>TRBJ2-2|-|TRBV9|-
CASSVGGGTGELFF
TGTGCCAGCAGCGTAGGAGGCGGCACCGGGGAGCTGTTTTTT
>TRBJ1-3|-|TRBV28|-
CASSLSGAGLRNTIYF
TGTGCCAGCAGTTTATCCGGAGCAGGGTTGAGAAACACCATATATTTT
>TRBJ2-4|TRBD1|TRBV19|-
CASSEGPGTARGIQYF
TGTGCCAGTAGTGAGGGCCCCGGGACAGCCAGGGGCATTCAGTACTTC
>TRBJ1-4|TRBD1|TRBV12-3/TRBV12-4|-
CASSQNRGEKLFF
TGTGCCAGCAGTCAAAACAGGGGGGAAAAACTGTTTTTT
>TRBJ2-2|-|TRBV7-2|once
CASSLAAGGELFF
TGTGCCAGCAGCTTAGCAGCAGGCGGGGAGCTGTTTTTT
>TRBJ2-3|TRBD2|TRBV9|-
CASSWGSGREGTQYF
TGTGCCAGCAGCTGGGGTAGCGGGAGGGAGGGTACGCAGTATTTT
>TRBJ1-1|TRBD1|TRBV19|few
CASSGRQGPEAFF
TGTGCCAGTAGCGGACGACAGGGTCCCGAAGCTTTCTTT
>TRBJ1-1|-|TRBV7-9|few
CASTAGGLNTEAFF
TGTGCCAGCACCGCCGGGGGGCTGAACACTGAAGCTTTCTTT
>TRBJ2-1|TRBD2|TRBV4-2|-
CASSPGTSGRGLYNEQFF
TGTGCCAGCAGCCCGGGGACTAGCGGGAGGGGGCTCTACAATGAGCAGTTCTTC
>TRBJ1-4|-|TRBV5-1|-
CASSLAGVDEKLFF
TGCGCCAGCAGCTTGGCAGGGGTCGATGAAAAACTGTTTTTT
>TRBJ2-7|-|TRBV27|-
CASSLGRSSYEQYF
TGTGCCAGCAGTTTAGGGAGGTCCTCCTACGAGCAGTACTTC
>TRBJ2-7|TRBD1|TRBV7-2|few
CASSSIGTDYEQYF
TGTGCCAGCAGCTCAATTGGGACAGACTACGAGCAGTACTTC
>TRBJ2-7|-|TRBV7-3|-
CASSLEASRDEQYF
TGTGCCAGCAGCTTAGAGGCTAGTCGGGACGAGCAGTACTTC